One T cell receptor beta chain is described in this entry. The data stem from a study of T cell repertoires in ileal Crohn's disease. Profiled with immunoSEQ multiplex PCR; TCRdb holds only in-frame clones, not every one. The profile shows around 3,100 clones, 75% to 90% of them singletons. Germline V gene sequence: CDR1 SGDLS, CDR2 YYNGEE. Trimming shortened V by 4 bases and J by 6 bases, and 17 bases separated the two germline ends. The CDR3 consists of 15 residues. Described time point: proximal margin of the surgical specimen (macroscopically non-inflamed). Material: ileal tissue. The receptor was isolated from an adult with Crohn's disease. This chain connects TRBV9 to TRBJ2-1, with TRBD2 as a possible D gene (6 bases). In DNA form, the CDR3 reads TGTGCCAGCAGCTCCCATGGAGCGGGTCTCAATGAGCAGTTCTTC. This translates into CASSSHGAGLNEQFF.